This T cell receptor (beta chain) was sequenced in a study of shared clonotypes between healthy human individuals. For the study at large: Donors, aged 18 to 49, were a couple of women and a few men.

On this clone: Its antigen is not identified.

Naive-designated CD8 cells lacked CD45RO, were positively enriched for CCR7, and omitted terminally differentiated effector memory CD45RA+ cells. Some clones are missing from TCRdb's copy, which holds only in-frame ones; the method was immunoSEQ multiplex PCR. Of about 870,000 clones detected, around 93% appear once; the ten largest clones hold about 24%. The germline V gene has CDR1 SGHVS and CDR2 FNYEAQ. This CDR3 spans 19 amino acids. The V segment lost 1 base and the J segment 4 bases; nucleotides outside the gene matches: 13. Study outcomes and limitations: Richness estimates generally favored naive over memory subsets.

The sequenced sample consisted of naive CD8+ T cells sorted from blood. The V gene is TRBV7-6, the J gene TRBJ2-1, with 10 nucleotides matching TRBD1. The sequence was collected from a man aged 25 to 40 in good health. CDR3: CASSLVGTGDPSSYNEQFF. The CDR3, as DNA: TGTGCCAGCAGCTTAGTTGGGACAGGGGATCCCTCAAGTTACAATGAGCAGTTCTTC. Based on the CDR3 plus reference TRBV7-6 and TRBJ2-1, the full variable domain is GAGVSQSPRYKVTKRGQDVALRCDPISGHVSLYWYRQALGQGPEFLTYFNYEAQQDKSGLPNDRFSAERPEGSISTLTIQRTEQRDSAMYRCASSLVGTGDPSSYNEQFFGPGTRLTVL.